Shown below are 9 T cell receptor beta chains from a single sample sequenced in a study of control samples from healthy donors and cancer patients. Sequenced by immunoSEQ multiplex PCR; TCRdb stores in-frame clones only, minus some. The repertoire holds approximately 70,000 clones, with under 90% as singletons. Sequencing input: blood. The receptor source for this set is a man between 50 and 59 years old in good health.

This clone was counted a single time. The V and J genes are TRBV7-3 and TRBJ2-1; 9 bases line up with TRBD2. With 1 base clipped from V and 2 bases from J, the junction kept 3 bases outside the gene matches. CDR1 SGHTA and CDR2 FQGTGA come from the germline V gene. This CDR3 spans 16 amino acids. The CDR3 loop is CASSLIAGAPYNEQFF. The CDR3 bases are TGTGCCAGCAGCTTAATAGCGGGAGCCCCCTACAATGAGCAGTTCTTC.

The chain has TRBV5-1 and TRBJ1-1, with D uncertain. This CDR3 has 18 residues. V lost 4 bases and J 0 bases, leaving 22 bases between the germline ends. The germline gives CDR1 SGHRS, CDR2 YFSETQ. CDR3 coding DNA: TGCGCCAGCAGCCATCGGTTGCGGACTCAAATCATGAACACTGAAGCTTTCTTT. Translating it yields CASSHRLRTQIMNTEAFF.

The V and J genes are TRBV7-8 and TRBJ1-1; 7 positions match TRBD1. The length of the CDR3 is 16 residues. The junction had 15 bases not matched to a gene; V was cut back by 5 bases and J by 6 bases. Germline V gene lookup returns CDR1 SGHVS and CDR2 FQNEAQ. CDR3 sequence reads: CASSRDIGSQGAEAFF. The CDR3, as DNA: TGTGCCAGCAGCCGAGACATCGGGAGTCAGGGGGCTGAAGCTTTCTTT.

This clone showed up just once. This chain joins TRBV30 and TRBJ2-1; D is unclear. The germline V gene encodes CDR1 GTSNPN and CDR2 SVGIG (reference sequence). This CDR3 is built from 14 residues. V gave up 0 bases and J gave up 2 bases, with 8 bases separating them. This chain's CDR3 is CAWSVRQPYNEQFF. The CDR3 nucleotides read TGTGCCTGGAGTGTGAGGCAGCCCTACAATGAGCAGTTCTTC.

CDR3 protein: CASSYERTAINQPQHF. As DNA, the CDR3 is TGTGCCAGCAGTTACGAAAGGACAGCTATCAATCAGCCCCAGCATTTT. The gene calls are TRBV28 and TRBJ1-5, with D maybe TRBD1 (6 bases). CDR1 is MDHEN, CDR2 SYDVKM, per germline. The CDR3 runs to 16 residues. With 4 bases removed from V and 3 bases from J, the gap between germline ends came to 16 bases.

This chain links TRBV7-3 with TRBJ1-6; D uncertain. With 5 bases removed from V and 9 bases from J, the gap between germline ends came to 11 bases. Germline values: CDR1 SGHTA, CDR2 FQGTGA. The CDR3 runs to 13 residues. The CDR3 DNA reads TGTGCCAGCAGCCTCCCTAGGGTTTCACCCCTCCACTTT. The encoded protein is CASSLPRVSPLHF.

This chain's CDR3 is CASSGAGYTDTQYF. The CDR3 region has the DNA TGTGCCAGTAGTGGGGCAGGATACACAGATACGCAGTATTTT. This sequence joins TRBV19 and TRBJ2-3; D possibly corresponds to TRBD1 (5 bases). The CDR3 loop spans 14 amino acids. Trimming left V 5 bases short and J 2 bases short, with 11 bases between. CDR1 is LNHDA and CDR2 is SQIVND in the germline V gene (reference sequence).

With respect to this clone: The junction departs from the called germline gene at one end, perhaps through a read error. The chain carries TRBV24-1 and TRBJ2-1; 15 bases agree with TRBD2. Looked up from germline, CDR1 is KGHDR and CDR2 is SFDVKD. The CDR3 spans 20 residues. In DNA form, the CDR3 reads TGTGCCACCAGTGATGCGCCAGGACTAGCGGGAGGGCCTAAAAACAATGAGCGGTTCTTC. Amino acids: CATSDAPGLAGGPKNNERFF.

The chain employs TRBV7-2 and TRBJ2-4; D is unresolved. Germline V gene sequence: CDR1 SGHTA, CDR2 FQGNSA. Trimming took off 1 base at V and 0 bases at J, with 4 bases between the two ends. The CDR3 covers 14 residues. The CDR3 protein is CASSLDQAKNIQYF. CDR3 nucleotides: TGTGCCAGCAGCTTAGATCAAGCCAAAAACATTCAGTACTTC. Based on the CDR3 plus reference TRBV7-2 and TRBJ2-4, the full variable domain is GAGVSQSPSNKVTEKGKDVELRCDPISGHTALYWYRQSLGQGLEFLIYFQGNSAPDKSGLPSDRFSAERTGGSVSTLTIQRTQQEDSAVYLCASSLDQAKNIQYFGAGTRLSVL.